This TCR beta chain originates from a study of shared clonotypes between healthy human individuals. Clones were read by immunoSEQ multiplex PCR, and TCRdb kept only the in-frame ones, dropping some. The data contain about 1.1 million clones, around 78% of them seen just once; the ten biggest clones take up 0.55% to 0.7%. About this clone itself: Its specificity is unknown.

Healthy adults negative for HIV, lacking recent acute infections or vaccinations, served as donors. Adults of Caucasian background living in Nashville, Tennessee made up all donors. Study-level results: Non-shared clonotypes had lower generation probabilities than clonotypes shared by all four sorted-subset donors.

Sequenced sample: memory CD4+ T cells from PBMCs. The subset denotes: CD45RA-negative fraction. The TCR was taken from a young man in good health. Some clones in this sample may be carry-over from other donors' samples.

CDR3 DNA sequence: TGTGCCAGCAGGGTGACAGGCCTTAACACCGGGGAGCTGTTTTTT. It is translated as CASRVTGLNTGELFF. The V gene is TRBV6-1, the J gene TRBJ2-2, with D maybe TRBD1 (6 bases). The CDR3 sequence is 15 residues long. From germline, CDR1 is MNHNS and CDR2 SASEGT. Trimming took off 6 bases at V and 2 bases at J, with 13 bases between the two ends.